This entry lists 21 T cell receptor beta chains sequenced from one sample in a study of blood T cell repertoires in COVID-19. Measured with immunoSEQ multiplex PCR; TCRdb has only the in-frame clones, and not every one. The data show 120,000 or so clones, roughly four fifths seen once. Sample: peripheral blood. These receptors were taken from a woman aged 45-65 years with acute or convalescent COVID-19.

The table lists this clone with a count of one. The CDR3 coding sequence is TGTGCCAGCAGCCGACAGGGTAAACCCCTCCACTTT. This sequence encodes CASSRQGKPLHF. The rearrangement joins TRBV3-1 (or the pseudogene TRBV3-2) to TRBJ1-6; 7 nucleotides agree with TRBD1. J gave up 12 bases and V 4 bases, and 3 bases lay outside the gene matches. Germline CDR1 and CDR2: LGHDT and YNNKEL (reference sequence). The CDR3 sequence is 12 residues long.

The chain combines TRBV19 with TRBJ1-2, with TRBD1 matching over 7 bases. Germline V lookup: CDR1 LNHDA, CDR2 SQIVND (reference sequence). The ends lost 6 bases at V and 1 base at J; junction bases unmatched: 5. The CDR3 contains 14 residues. The CDR3 reads CASSGQAINYGYTF. CDR3 DNA: TGTGCCAGTAGCGGACAGGCTATTAACTATGGCTACACCTTC.

The chain is built from TRBV7-9 and TRBJ2-3; D is unresolved. Germline lookup yields CDR1 SEHNR and CDR2 FQNEAQ (reference sequence). The CDR3 covers 13 residues. Trimming stripped 5 bases from V and 2 bases from J, with 8 bases between. CDR3 DNA: TGTGCCAGCAGCCCACAGACCACAGATACGCAGTATTTT. Its protein is CASSPQTTDTQYF.

The V and J genes are TRBV30 and TRBJ2-3; TRBD2 aligns across 9 bases. CDR1 is GTSNPN and CDR2 is SVGIG in the germline V gene (reference sequence). This CDR3 is 14 amino acids long. Trimming cost V 1 base and J 6 bases; bases outside gene matches: 5. The CDR3 DNA reads as TGTGCCTGGAGTGGTAGCGGGGGAGGCGATACGCAGTATTTT. Protein: CAWSGSGGGDTQYF.

The V call is TRBV6-5, the J call TRBJ2-7, with 7 positions matching TRBD2. Germline CDR1 reads MNHEY; CDR2 reads SVGAGI. The CDR3 length is 12 residues. J was trimmed by 4 bases and V by 8 bases; bases with no gene match: 5. The CDR3 DNA follows: TGTGCCAGCTCTGAGCGGGGATACGAGCAGTACTTC. Its translation: CASSERGYEQYF.

The rearrangement joins TRBV28 to TRBJ2-5, with TRBD1 matching over 7 bases. The V gene's germline CDR1 is MDHEN and CDR2 SYDVKM. Trimming cost V 6 bases and J 4 bases; bases outside gene matches: 11. The CDR3 is 15 residues long. The CDR3 spells CASRTPGQLAETQYF. The CDR3 DNA is TGTGCCAGCAGGACCCCGGGACAGTTGGCAGAGACCCAGTACTTC.

The chain is built from TRBV2 and TRBJ1-6; D unresolved. Trimming took off 7 bases at V and 6 bases at J, with 16 bases between the two ends. This CDR3 is built from 15 residues. Germline V gives CDR1 SNHLY, CDR2 FYNNEI. CDR3: CASIKDGIFNSPLHF. The CDR3 DNA is TGTGCCAGCATCAAAGACGGGATTTTTAATTCACCCCTCCACTTT.

The chain recombines TRBV6-5 with TRBJ2-7; maybe TRBD1 (6 bases). The length of the CDR3 is 11 residues. V lost 7 bases and J 6 bases, leaving 10 bases between the germline ends. Germline CDR1 is MNHEY and CDR2 is SVGAGI. DNA for the CDR3: TGTGCCAGCACAGGACAGACCGAGCAGTACTTC. Amino acid sequence: CASTGQTEQYF.

This clone came up a few times. The chain has TRBV4-1 and TRBJ2-5; 10 bases fit TRBD2. The CDR3 runs 19 residues. In germline, CDR1 is MGHRA, CDR2 YSYEKL. V gave up 2 bases and J gave up 2 bases; unmatched junction bases: 14. The CDR3 reads CASSQRERGGAPGQETQYF. In nucleotides, the CDR3 is TGCGCCAGCAGCCAACGCGAGCGGGGGGGCGCCCCTGGTCAAGAGACCCAGTACTTC.

The sample holds a few counts of this clone. This chain joins TRBV5-4 and TRBJ2-7, with TRBD2 matching 14 bases. V trimming: 4 bases; J trimming: 2 bases; junction bases outside the gene matches: 5. CDR3 length equals 16 residues. Per the germline V gene, CDR1 is SGHNT and CDR2 is YYREEE (reference sequence). As DNA, the CDR3 is TGTGCCAGCAGCGATGGACTAGCGGGAGGACCCTACGAGCAGTACTTC. Translated: CASSDGLAGGPYEQYF.

The chain couples TRBV6-6 to TRBJ2-3; D gene uncertain. Germline V gene sequence: CDR1 MNHNY, CDR2 SVGAGI (reference sequence). The CDR3 runs to 14 residues. V shed 10 bases and J shed 3 bases, with 17 bases lying between them. CDR3 protein: CATETSTSTDTQYF. For the CDR3, the DNA is TGTGCCACCGAGACATCAACGTCAACAGATACGCAGTATTTT.

This clone occurred once. The chain combines TRBV7-2 with TRBJ2-2; D not certain. This CDR3 region has 14 residues. With 9 bases removed from V and 6 bases from J, the gap between germline ends came to 17 bases. CDR1 is SGHTA and CDR2 is FQGNSA in the germline V gene. CDR3 sequence (DNA): TGTGCCAGTACACGGTCCTTAACAGCCGGGGAGCTGTTTTTT. Its protein product is CASTRSLTAGELFF.

The chain employs TRBV28 and TRBJ2-1, with D tentatively TRBD2 (5 bases). The CDR3 runs 16 residues. Germline V gives CDR1 MDHEN, CDR2 SYDVKM. V dropped 3 bases and J dropped 6 bases, with 18 bases sitting between them. The CDR3 protein is CASSFWIGAAANEQFF. The CDR3 bases are TGTGCCAGCAGTTTTTGGATTGGAGCGGCCGCCAATGAGCAGTTCTTC.

Details on this clone: The junction shows a germline mismatch at one end, possibly a read error. V and J are TRBV4-2 and TRBJ2-3, with TRBD2 matching over 11 bases. There are 16 residues in the CDR3. Germline assignment: CDR1 LGHNA and CDR2 YNFKEQ. CDR3 in DNA: TGTGCCAGCAGCGAAGAACTAGCGGGGGTTGCGGATACGCAGTATTTT. Its protein product is CASSEELAGVADTQYF.

The chain has TRBV5-4 and TRBJ1-3; perhaps TRBD1 as D (6 bases). CDR1 and CDR2 (germline): SGHNT, YYREEE (reference sequence). Trimming stripped 5 bases from V and 4 bases from J, with 16 bases between. This CDR3 has 15 residues. The CDR3 coding sequence is TGTGCCAGCAGTCAAGGGGGAGTAGGAGGAAACACCATATATTTT. It codes for CASSQGGVGGNTIYF.

The chain joins TRBV28 to TRBJ2-7; 7 nucleotides line up with TRBD1. The J segment lost 2 bases and the V segment lost 5 bases, leaving 6 bases of the junction unmatched. The CDR3 is 14 residues long. Germline CDR1 and CDR2: MDHEN and SYDVKM. DNA of the CDR3: TGTGCCAGCAGTCAACAGGGGATCCCCTACGAGCAGTACTTC. Amino acid sequence: CASSQQGIPYEQYF. The whole variable domain, remainder taken from reference TRBV28 and TRBJ2-7, is DVKVTQSSRYLVKRTGEKVFLECVQDMDHENMFWYRQDPGLGLRLIYFSYDVKMKEKGDIPEGYSVSREKKERFSLILESASTNQTSMYLCASSQQGIPYEQYFGPGTRLTVT.

The chain employs TRBV18 and TRBJ1-6, with a tentative D call TRBD1 (6 bases). The CDR3 totals 16 residues. The germline gives CDR1 KGHSH, CDR2 LQKENI. With 4 bases removed from V and 1 base from J, the gap between germline ends came to 11 bases. Here the CDR3 reads CASSLYTGSYNSPLHF. CDR3 nucleotide sequence: TGTGCCAGCTCACTATATACAGGGTCCTATAATTCACCCCTCCACTTT.

As DNA, the CDR3 is TGTGCCAGCAGCTTCTTACCGAGGGGGGGAGGAAACACCATATATTTT. This translates into CASSFLPRGGGNTIYF. The chain uses TRBV5-5 and TRBJ1-3; perhaps TRBD1 as D (6 bases). This CDR3 has 16 amino acids. V was clipped by 2 bases and J by 4 bases, with 16 bases between them. Germline CDR1 SGHKS, CDR2 YYEKEE (reference sequence).

The rearrangement joins TRBV5-1 to TRBJ1-3, with unresolved D. Germline lookup yields CDR1 SGHRS and CDR2 YFSETQ. There are 15 residues in the CDR3. The V and J ends lost 4 bases and 0 bases respectively, with 11 bases between them. The CDR3 bases are TGCGCCAGCAGCCCTGGCGGCAGCTCTGGAAACACCATATATTTT. Protein product: CASSPGGSSGNTIYF. Complete variable domain (other parts from reference TRBV5-1 and TRBJ1-3): KAGVTQTPRYLIKTRGQQVTLSCSPISGHRSVSWYQQTPGQGLQFLFEYFSETQRNKGNFPGRFSGRQFSNSRSEMNVSTLELGDSALYLCASSPGGSSGNTIYFGEGSWLTVV.

J is TRBJ1-3 and V is TRBV30; D is ambiguous. The CDR3 totals 13 residues. Trimming removed 0 bases from V and 4 bases from J, with 7 bases in between. Germline CDR1 GTSNPN, CDR2 SVGIG (reference sequence). The CDR3 sequence: CAWSVTSGNTIYF. CDR3 nucleotide sequence: TGTGCCTGGAGTGTAACTTCGGGAAACACCATATATTTT.

This clone was observed a single time. The chain has TRBV18 and TRBJ1-2; D uncertain. There are 12 residues in the CDR3. CDR1 and CDR2 from the germline V gene are KGHSH and LQKENI. V was cut by 4 bases and J by 7 bases, with 10 bases left in between. The CDR3 bases are TGTGCCAGCTCACGCGAGATCGTTGGCTACACCTTC. Translated: CASSREIVGYTF.